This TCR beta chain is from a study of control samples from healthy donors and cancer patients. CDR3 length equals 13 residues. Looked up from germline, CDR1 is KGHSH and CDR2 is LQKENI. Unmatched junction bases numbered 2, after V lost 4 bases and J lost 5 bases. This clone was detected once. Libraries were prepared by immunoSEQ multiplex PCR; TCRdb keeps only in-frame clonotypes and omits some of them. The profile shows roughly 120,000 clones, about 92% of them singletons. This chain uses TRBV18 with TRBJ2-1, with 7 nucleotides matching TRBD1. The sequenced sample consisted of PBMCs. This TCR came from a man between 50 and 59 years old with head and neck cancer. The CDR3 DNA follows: TGTGCCAGCTCACAGGGACAGAACAATGAGCAGTTCTTC. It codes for CASSQGQNNEQFF.